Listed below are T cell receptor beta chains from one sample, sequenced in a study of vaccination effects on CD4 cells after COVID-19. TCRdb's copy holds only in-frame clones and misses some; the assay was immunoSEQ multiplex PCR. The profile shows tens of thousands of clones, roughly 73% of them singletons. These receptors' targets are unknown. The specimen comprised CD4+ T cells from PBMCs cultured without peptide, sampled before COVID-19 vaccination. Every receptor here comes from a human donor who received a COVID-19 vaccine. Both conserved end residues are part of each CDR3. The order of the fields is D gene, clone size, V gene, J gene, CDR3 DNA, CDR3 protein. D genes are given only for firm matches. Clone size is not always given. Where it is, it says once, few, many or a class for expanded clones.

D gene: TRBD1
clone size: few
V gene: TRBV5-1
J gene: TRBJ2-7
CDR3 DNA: TGCGCCAGCAGCGGGACAGGCCGTACCTACGAGCAGTACTTC
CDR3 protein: CASSGTGRTYEQYF

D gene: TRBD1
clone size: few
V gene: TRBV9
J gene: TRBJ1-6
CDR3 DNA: TGTGCCAGCAGCGTAGCGGGACAGGGGAGATCACCCCTCCACTTT
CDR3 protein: CASSVAGQGRSPLHF

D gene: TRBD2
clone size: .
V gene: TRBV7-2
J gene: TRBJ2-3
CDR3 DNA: TGTGCCAGCAGCTTATGGACTAGCGGGGGGGCGACAGATACGCAGTATTTT
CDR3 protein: CASSLWTSGGATDTQYF

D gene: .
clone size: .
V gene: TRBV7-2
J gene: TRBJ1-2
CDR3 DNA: TGTGCCAGCAGCAACCCGGGTGGTGTGGGCTACACCTTC
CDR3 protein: CASSNPGGVGYTF

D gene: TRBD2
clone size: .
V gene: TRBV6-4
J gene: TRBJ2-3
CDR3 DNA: TGTGCCAGCAGTGAGGCAGCGGGGGGGCCGGGCACAGATACGCAGTATTTT
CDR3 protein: CASSEAAGGPGTDTQYF

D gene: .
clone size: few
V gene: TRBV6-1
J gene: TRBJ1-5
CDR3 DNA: TGTGCCAGCAGTGAATGGCGGCAGGGGAGCAATCAGCCCCAGCATTTT
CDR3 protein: CASSEWRQGSNQPQHF

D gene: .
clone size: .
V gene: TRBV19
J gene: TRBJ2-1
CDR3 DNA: TGTGCCAGTAGTATTAGGGGCCACCGGGGCGATGAGCAGTTCTTC
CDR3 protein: CASSIRGHRGDEQFF

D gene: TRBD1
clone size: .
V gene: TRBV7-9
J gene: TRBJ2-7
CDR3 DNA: TGTGCCAGCAGCTCGGGACAGGTATCCTCCGAGCAGTACTTC
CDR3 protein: CASSSGQVSSEQYF

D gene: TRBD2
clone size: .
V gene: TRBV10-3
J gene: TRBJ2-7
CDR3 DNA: TGTGCCATCGGGGGGAGGGACGAGCAGTACTTC
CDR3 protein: CAIGGRDEQYF

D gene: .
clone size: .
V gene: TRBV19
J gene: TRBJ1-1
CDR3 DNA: TGTGCCAGTAGCCTCCGACAGGAGCGCACTGAAGCTTTCTTT
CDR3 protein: CASSLRQERTEAFF

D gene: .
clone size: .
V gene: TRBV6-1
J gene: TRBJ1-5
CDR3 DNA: TGTGCCAGCAGGGAAAGGCGGTCCCACGGGAGCAATCAGCCCCAGCATTTT
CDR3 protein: CASRERRSHGSNQPQHF

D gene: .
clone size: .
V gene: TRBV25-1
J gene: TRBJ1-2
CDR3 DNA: TGTGCCAGCAGTGAGACGGCGTCCAGGCTAATCACCTTC
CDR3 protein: CASSETASRLITF

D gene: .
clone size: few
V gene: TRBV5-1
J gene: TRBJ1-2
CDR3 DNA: TGCGCCAGCAGCTCTGAGGTCGGTGGCTACACCTTC
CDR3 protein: CASSSEVGGYTF

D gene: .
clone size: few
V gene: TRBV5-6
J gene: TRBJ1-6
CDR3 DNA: TGTGCCAGCAGCTTGGCCCTGGGCAGGGAAAGGCGCGGTTCACCCCTCCACTTT
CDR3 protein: CASSLALGRERRGSPLHF

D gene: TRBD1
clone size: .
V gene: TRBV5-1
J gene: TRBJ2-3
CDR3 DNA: TGCGCCAGCAGGGGACAGGGGGAGGTAGATACGCAGTATTTT
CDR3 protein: CASRGQGEVDTQYF

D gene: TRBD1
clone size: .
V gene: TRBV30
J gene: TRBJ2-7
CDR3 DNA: TGTGCCTGGAGGCGGACAGGGAGAAAATTAGGCGAGCAGTACTTC
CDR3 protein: CAWRRTGRKLGEQYF

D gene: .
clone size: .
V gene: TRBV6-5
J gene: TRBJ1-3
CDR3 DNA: TGTGCCAGCACCCAGGGCTTCGGAAACACCATATATTTT
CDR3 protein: CASTQGFGNTIYF

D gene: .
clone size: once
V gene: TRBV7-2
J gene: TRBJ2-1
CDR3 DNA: TGTGCCAGCAGCGGCCAGTCAGGTATCAATGAGCAGTTCTTC
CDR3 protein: CASSGQSGINEQFF

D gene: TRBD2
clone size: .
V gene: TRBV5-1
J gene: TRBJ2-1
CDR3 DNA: TGCGCCAGCAGCACAATAACCTCTAGCGGGAGCTCCTACAATGAGCAGTTCTTC
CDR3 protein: CASSTITSSGSSYNEQFF

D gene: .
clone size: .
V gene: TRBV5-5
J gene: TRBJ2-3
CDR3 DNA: TGTGCCAGCAGCAGGGGCGGCACAGATACGCAGTATTTT
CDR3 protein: CASSRGGTDTQYF

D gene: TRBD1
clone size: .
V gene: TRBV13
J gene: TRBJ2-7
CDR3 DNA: TGTGCCAGCAGCCTCGACCCGGGACAGGGGGGAGAGCAGTACTTC
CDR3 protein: CASSLDPGQGGEQYF

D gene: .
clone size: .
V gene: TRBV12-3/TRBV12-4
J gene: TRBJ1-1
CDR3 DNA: TGTGCCAGCTGCCCGGGGCGCCCCTATGGGGCTTTCTTT
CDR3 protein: CASCPGRPYGAFF

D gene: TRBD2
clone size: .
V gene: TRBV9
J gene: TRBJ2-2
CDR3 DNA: TGTGCCAGCAGCGAATGGAGCGGGGCAAACACCGGGGAGCTGTTTTTT
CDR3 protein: CASSEWSGANTGELFF

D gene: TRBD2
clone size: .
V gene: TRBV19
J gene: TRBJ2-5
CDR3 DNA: TGTGCCAGTAGTACTGGACTAGCGGGGGGGCAAGAGACCCAGTACTTC
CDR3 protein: CASSTGLAGGQETQYF

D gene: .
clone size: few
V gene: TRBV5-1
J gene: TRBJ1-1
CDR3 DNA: TGCGCCAGCAGCTGGGACGGGATGAACACTGAAGCTTTCTTT
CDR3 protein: CASSWDGMNTEAFF

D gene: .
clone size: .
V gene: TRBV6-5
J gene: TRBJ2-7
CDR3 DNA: TGTGCCAGCAGTTACAGGGCAAGCTCCTACGAGCAGTACTTC
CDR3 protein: CASSYRASSYEQYF

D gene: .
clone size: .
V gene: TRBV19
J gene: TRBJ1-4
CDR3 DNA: TGTGCCACCTCTCCACAAACCATTAATGAAAAACTGTTTTTT
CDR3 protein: CATSPQTINEKLFF

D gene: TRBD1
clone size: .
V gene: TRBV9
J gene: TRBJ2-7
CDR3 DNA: TGTGCCAGCAGCGTAGGGCAGGGGGCCTACGAGCAGTACTTC
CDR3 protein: CASSVGQGAYEQYF

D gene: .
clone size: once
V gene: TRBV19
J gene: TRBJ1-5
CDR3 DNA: TGTGCCAGTAGTAAGCTCCCGCAGGTCAATCAGCCCCAGCATTTT
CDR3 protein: CASSKLPQVNQPQHF

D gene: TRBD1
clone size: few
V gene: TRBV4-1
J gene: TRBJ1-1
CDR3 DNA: TGCGCCAGCAGCCAAGACGGGACAGGGGGCACTGAAGCTTTCTTT
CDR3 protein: CASSQDGTGGTEAFF

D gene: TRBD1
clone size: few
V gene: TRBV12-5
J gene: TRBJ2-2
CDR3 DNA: TGTGCTAGTGGTCCGGGACAGGGCACCGGGGAGCTGTTTTTT
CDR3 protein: CASGPGQGTGELFF

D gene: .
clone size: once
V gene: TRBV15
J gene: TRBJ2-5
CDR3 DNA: TGTGCCACCGGCAAAGTGGGACGGTGGCAAGAGACCCAGTACTTC
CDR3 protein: CATGKVGRWQETQYF

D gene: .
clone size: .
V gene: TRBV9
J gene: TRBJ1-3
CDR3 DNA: TGTGCCAGCAGCGACCTAACTGGAAACACCATATATTTT
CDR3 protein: CASSDLTGNTIYF

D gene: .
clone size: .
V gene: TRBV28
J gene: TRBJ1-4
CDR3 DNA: TGTGCCAGCAGTTTGCCCCGGGGGTCGTGGGAAAAACTGTTTTTT
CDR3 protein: CASSLPRGSWEKLFF

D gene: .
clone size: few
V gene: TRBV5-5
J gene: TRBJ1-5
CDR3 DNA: TGTGCCAGCAGTTGGGGTCAAGCTAGCAATCAGCCCCAGCATTTT
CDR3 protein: CASSWGQASNQPQHF

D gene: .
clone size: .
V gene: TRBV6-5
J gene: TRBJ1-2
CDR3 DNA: TGTGCCAGCAGAAAAGGGTTAATGGATGGCTACACCTTC
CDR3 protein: CASRKGLMDGYTF

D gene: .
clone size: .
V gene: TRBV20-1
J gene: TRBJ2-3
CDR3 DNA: TGCAGTGCTAGTAGGACTGCCGCTAGCACAGATACGCAGTATTTT
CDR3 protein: CSASRTAASTDTQYF

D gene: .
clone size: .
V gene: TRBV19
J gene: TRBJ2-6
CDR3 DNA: TGTGCCAGTAGTATAGGGACAGCCAACTCTGGGGCCAACGTCCTGACTTTC
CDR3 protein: CASSIGTANSGANVLTF

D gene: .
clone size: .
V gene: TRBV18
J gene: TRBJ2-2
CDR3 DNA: TGTGCCAGCTCACCACTGGGCAACAGCTTTGAAAACGGGGAGCTGTTTTTT
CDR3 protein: CASSPLGNSFENGELFF

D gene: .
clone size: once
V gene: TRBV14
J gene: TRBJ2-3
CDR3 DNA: TGTGCCAGCAGCCAAGAGTGGGGGCTGGGGACTCCGGATACGCAGTATTTT
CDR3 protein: CASSQEWGLGTPDTQYF

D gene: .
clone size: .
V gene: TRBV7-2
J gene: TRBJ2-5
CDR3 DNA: TGTGCCAGCAGTCTATCCGGGGGCACGGAGACCCAGTACTTC
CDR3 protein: CASSLSGGTETQYF

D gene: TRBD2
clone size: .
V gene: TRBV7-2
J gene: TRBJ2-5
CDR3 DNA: TGTGCCAGCAGCAGGTTGCGCGGGGGGGGGACCCAGTACTTC
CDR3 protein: CASSRLRGGGTQYF

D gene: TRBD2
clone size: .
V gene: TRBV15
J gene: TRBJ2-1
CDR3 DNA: TGTGCCACCAGCAGAGAACTAGCGGTCTCCTACAATGAGCAGTTCTTC
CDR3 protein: CATSRELAVSYNEQFF

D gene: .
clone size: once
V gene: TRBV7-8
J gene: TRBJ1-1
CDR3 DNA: TGTGCCAGCAGTTTAGGACCTCAGGGGACAGCTTTCTTT
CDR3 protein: CASSLGPQGTAFF

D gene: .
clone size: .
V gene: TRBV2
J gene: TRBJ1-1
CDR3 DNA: TGTGCCAGCAGGGAGGGAGGCACTGAAGCTTTCTTT
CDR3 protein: CASREGGTEAFF

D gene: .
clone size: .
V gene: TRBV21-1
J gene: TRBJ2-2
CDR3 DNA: TGTGCCAGCAGCAAAGCGGGCCAGGGGGGCACCGGGGAGCTGTTTTTT
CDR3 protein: CASSKAGQGGTGELFF

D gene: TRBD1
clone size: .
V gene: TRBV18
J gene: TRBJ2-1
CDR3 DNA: TGTGCCAGCTCCCTGCAGGGACAGCGCTCCTACAATGAGCAGTTCTTC
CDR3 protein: CASSLQGQRSYNEQFF

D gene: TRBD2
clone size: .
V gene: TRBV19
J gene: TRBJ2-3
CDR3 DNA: TGTGCCAGTAAGGAGACTAGCGGGAGGGATACGCAGTATTTT
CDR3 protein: CASKETSGRDTQYF

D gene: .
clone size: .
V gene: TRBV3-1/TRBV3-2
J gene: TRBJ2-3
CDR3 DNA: TGTGCCAGCAGCCAAGTTGCTAGCGCAGATACGCAGTATTTT
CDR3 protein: CASSQVASADTQYF

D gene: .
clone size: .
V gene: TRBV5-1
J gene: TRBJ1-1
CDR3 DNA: TGCGCCAGCAGCTTGGCCACAGGACGGCCCCGTGAAGCTTTCTTT
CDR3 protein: CASSLATGRPREAFF

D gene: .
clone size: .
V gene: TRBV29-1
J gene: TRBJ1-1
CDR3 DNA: TGCAGCGTCACGGTGAACACTGAAGCTTTCTTT
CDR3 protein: CSVTVNTEAFF

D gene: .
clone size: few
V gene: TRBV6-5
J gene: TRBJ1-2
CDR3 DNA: TGTGCCAGCAGTTCTCTCGAGGGACTTAATGGCTACACCTTC
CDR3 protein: CASSSLEGLNGYTF

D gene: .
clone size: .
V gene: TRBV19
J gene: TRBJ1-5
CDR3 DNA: TGTGCCAGTAGAGACACAAGCTACCAGCCCCAGCATTTT
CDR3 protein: CASRDTSYQPQHF